Sequencing of this T cell receptor beta chain was carried out in a study of blood T cells in healthy people across ages. PBMCs, at least 7 million per sample, were isolated. There were at least 5 micrograms of total RNA extracted from every sample. Points from the study as a whole: Roughly linear age-related decline in beta diversity appeared, significant by age 40.

The CDR3 is made up of 14 amino acids. The V gene's germline CDR1 is SGDLS and CDR2 YYNGEE. J lost 6 bases, V lost 3 bases, and 8 bases had no gene match. This clonotype has a count of ten or more. Antigen specificity is unknown. It was with a sample-barcoded 5' primer and a J-beta primer mix that a second PCR of about 6 to 12 cycles was run. From each sample, at least 2.5 million paired-end reads containing CDR3 were obtained. TCRdb independently ran MiXCR on the 5' RACE reads; one entry per CDR3 protein. This table has 1.5 million to 2 million distinct CDR3 sequences, about 30% appearing once. Sequencing was done on a sample of blood. The source of this sequence is a woman in her 30s in good health. The rearrangement links TRBV9 to TRBJ2-7; TRBD1 matches at 8 bases. The CDR3 reads CASSEAGTGIEQYF. CDR3 DNA sequence: TGTGCCAGCAGCGAGGCCGGGACAGGCATCGAGCAGTACTTC. The complete variable domain, with remaining parts taken from reference TRBV9 and TRBJ2-7, reads DSGVTQTPKHLITATGQRVTLRCSPRSGDLSVYWYQQSLDQGLQFLIQYYNGEERAKGNILERFSAQQFPDLHSELNLSSLELGDSALYFCASSEAGTGIEQYFGPGTRLTVT.